This T cell receptor (beta chain) stems from a study of cytomegalovirus exposure and HLA in healthy donors. Whole-study findings and limits: The authors later found TCR association rates varying by HLA locus, with DRB1 most and HLA-C fewest.

Comment on this clone: No antigen is known for it.

Primers for the PCR totalled 60 Vbeta and 13 Jbeta. TCRdb's table, derived via immunoSEQ multiplex PCR, lists solely in-frame clones and lacks some. The sample contains approximately 70,000 clones, about 70% of which appear only once. Sequenced: PBMCs. This clonotype was sampled from a man aged 35 to 55 in good health and CMV-seropositive.

The CDR3 region has the DNA TGCGCCAGCAGTACGGCCGGGACTAGCGGGGGGGCGGCTACCGGGGAGCTGTTTTTT. Protein sequence: CASSTAGTSGGAATGELFF. The chain uses TRBV5-1 and TRBJ2-2, with 16 bases aligning to TRBD2. V was pared by 5 bases and J by 5 bases, with 12 bases of the junction left unmatched. This CDR3 region has 19 residues. Germline-derived CDR1 and CDR2 are SGHRS and YFSETQ.